This T cell receptor beta chain was sequenced in a study of metastatic and nonmetastatic thyroid tumors (dated by TCRdb to the early 2020s). For the wider study: Repertoires from peripheral blood and from tumor or nodule tissue samples of malignant and benign thyroid patients were compared. What the authors observed across the whole study: In both blood and tumor samples, TCR beta diversity was reported to be significantly higher in malignant tumors than in benign nodules.

No treatment had been received by any patient before thyroid surgery. Using T-cell receptor beta sequencing, the study looked back at clinical samples from patients collected from the early 2010s to the late 2010s. The germline ends are 5 bases apart after V is trimmed by 1 base and J by 4 bases. The CDR1 and CDR2 encoded by the germline V gene (reference sequence) are GTSNPN and SVGIG. Measured from the cysteine to the phenylalanine, the CDR3 is 11 residues long. Kept here is only the CDR3 DNA, which spans 33 bases and is read in frame from base 1. Only a few counts were recorded for this clone. The specificity of this receptor is unknown. No much larger clone exists at a distance of one base, and base qualities are not known. Library preparation employed PCR. The data were produced on an Illumina HiSeq 4000. The TCR beta-chain CDR3 region of each patient was profiled by high-throughput sequencing. The study's processing was this. The researchers built a classifier to tell apart papillary thyroid cancer patients with distant metastasis, based on CDR3 differences among clinicopathological groups. The Shannon index was used to measure repertoire diversity, and the Morisita-Horn index was used to measure how similar tumor and blood repertoires were. The public sequencing data were trimmed at Q25 with fastp and processed into clonotypes with MiXCR by TCRdb, which kept only in-frame beta chains. V and J calls and clone size were set by TCRdb, not the authors. A total of fewer than 20,000 clones appear in this sample, approximately 27% of them only once. The ten largest clones add up to about 14% of the sample.

This receptor was identified in a female donor with papillary thyroid cancer or a benign thyroid nodule (not recorded which). Some clones in this sample may be carry-over from other donors' samples. The sequencing input was tumor tissue. The chain employs TRBV30 and TRBJ2-7, with the D segment identity uncertain. The nucleotides read TGTGCCTGGAGTGCCAGGTACGAGCAGTACTTC. Translated, this is CAWSARYEQYF.